A selection of T cell receptor beta chains follows, all from one sample in a study of type 1 regulatory T cells. TCRdb re-called the reads through MiXCR, storing one row per CDR3 protein. In the table there are approximately 90,000 distinct CDR3 sequences, roughly a third of which are singletons. The sample was CD4+ T cells, either the whole sample or a sorted fraction (not recorded which). The receptors stem from a human donor in good health. Each CDR3 is given with its conserved first and last residue. The D gene is left open where the match is weak. Size is omitted from some rows. Given values are once, few, many or a class for expanded clones.

cdr3_nt cdr3_aa j_call v_call d_call clone_size
TGTGCCAGCAGCCAAACTAGCGGGAGGGACAATGAGCAGTTCTTC CASSQTSGRDNEQFF TRBJ2-1 TRBV3-1 TRBD2 few
TGTGCCAGCAGCCAAAGGGTTGTGGAGGATGGCTACACCTTC CASSQRVVEDGYTF TRBJ1-2 TRBV3-1 NA NA
TGTGCCAGCAGACAGACAGTAGATACCGGGGAGCTGTTTTTT CASRQTVDTGELFF TRBJ2-2 TRBV6-5 NA NA
TGTGCCAGCAGCTTAACCGGGACAGGGTTTGTCGGGGAGCTGTTTTTT CASSLTGTGFVGELFF TRBJ2-2 TRBV7-2 TRBD1 few
TGTGCCAGCAGGACACCGGGACTACACACCGGGGAGCTGTTTTTT CASRTPGLHTGELFF TRBJ2-2 TRBV6-5 TRBD2 few
TGTGCCAGCAGTGAGAGAGGGGGATACAATGAGCAGTTCTTC CASSERGGYNEQFF TRBJ2-1 TRBV25-1 NA NA
TGTGCCAACAGCCAAGTGTCAGGGGGTGAGTACACTGAAGCTTTCTTT CANSQVSGGEYTEAFF TRBJ1-1 TRBV3-1 TRBD1 NA
TGTGCCAGCAGCCAAAACTCTGAGCAGTTCTTC CASSQNSEQFF TRBJ2-1 TRBV6-2/TRBV6-3 NA NA
TGCAGCGCTAAAATTACAGGGGGGCGAGAGACCCAGTACTTC CSAKITGGRETQYF TRBJ2-5 TRBV20-1 TRBD1 few
TGTGCCAGCAGCCCACTAGGTGGGGGGAATCGTGAGCAGTTCTTC CASSPLGGGNREQFF TRBJ2-1 TRBV7-2 NA NA
TGCAGTGCTACGGGGACAGGGGGTTTCCAAGAGACCCAGTACTTC CSATGTGGFQETQYF TRBJ2-5 TRBV20-1 TRBD1 few
TGTGCCAGCAGTTTAATCGGTTGGGGGGTCACTAATGAAAAACTGTTTTTT CASSLIGWGVTNEKLFF TRBJ1-4 TRBV27 NA few
TGTGCCAGCAGTTCTGTATTACAGGGGACTATGAAGAACACTGAAGCTTTCTTT CASSSVLQGTMKNTEAFF TRBJ1-1 TRBV28 TRBD1 once
TGCAGTGCCTCACCCCGGACCAGCACCGGGGAGCTGTTTTTT CSASPRTSTGELFF TRBJ2-2 TRBV20-1 NA few
TGTGCCAGCAGCCCAGAAATAGCGGGAGGTTCCTACAATGAGCAGTTCTTC CASSPEIAGGSYNEQFF TRBJ2-1 TRBV5-4 TRBD2 NA
TGTGCCAGCAGTTTAAGAACGGATGGCTACACCTTC CASSLRTDGYTF TRBJ1-2 TRBV28 NA NA
TGTGCCAGCGGTGAACCTCATCTATACGAGCAGTACTTC CASGEPHLYEQYF TRBJ2-7 TRBV25-1 NA NA
TGTGCCAGCAGACTCCGGGACTACTACAATGAGCAGTTCTTC CASRLRDYYNEQFF TRBJ2-1 TRBV6-2/TRBV6-3 TRBD2 NA
TGTGCCACTCCGGGACAGAACTATGGCTACACCTTC CATPGQNYGYTF TRBJ1-2 TRBV28 TRBD1 NA
TGTGCCAGCAGCATCGGGGGGAGGGCCGCTAACTATGGCTACACCTTC CASSIGGRAANYGYTF TRBJ1-2 TRBV3-1 NA few
TGTGCCACCAGTGATTTGGGGGACAGCCCAGATACGCAGTATTTT CATSDLGDSPDTQYF TRBJ2-3 TRBV24-1 TRBD1 few
TGCGCCAGCAGCTCAGGACTAGCGGCTAGCACAGATACGCAGTATTTT CASSSGLAASTDTQYF TRBJ2-3 TRBV5-1 TRBD2 NA
TGTGCCAGCAGCACGACCAGCACTAGCATGGCCCAGTACTTC CASSTTSTSMAQYF TRBJ2-5 TRBV7-2 NA NA
TGTGCCAGCAGTCGACCGGGACTAGCGAAGGAGGAGACCCAGTACTTC CASSRPGLAKEETQYF TRBJ2-5 TRBV4-2 TRBD2 few
TGTGCCAGCACCCATTCTAGCGGGAGTCGATACGAGCAGTACTTC CASTHSSGSRYEQYF TRBJ2-7 TRBV12-3/TRBV12-4 TRBD2 few
TGTGCCAGCAGAGGGACAGGGGAGGGGTCTGAGCAGTTCTTC CASRGTGEGSEQFF TRBJ2-1 TRBV6-1 TRBD1 NA
TGTGCCAGCAGCCTCGAACAGGGCTACGAGCAGTACTTC CASSLEQGYEQYF TRBJ2-7 TRBV7-2 NA few
TGCAGTGCGAACGGGATGACCCTAGCCCCAGCTAAAGAGACCCAGTACTTC CSANGMTLAPAKETQYF TRBJ2-5 TRBV20-1 NA NA
TGTGCCAGCAGCAAGGGACCACTACGCGGGGAGCTGTTTTTT CASSKGPLRGELFF TRBJ2-2 TRBV5-5 NA NA
TGTGCCAGCTCACCGAGACAGGGGAGCACAGATACGCAGTATTTT CASSPRQGSTDTQYF TRBJ2-3 TRBV18 TRBD1 NA
TGTGCCAGCAGTTTATCCATAGCGGGAGTCGGCTACAATGAGCAGCTCTTC CASSLSIAGVGYNEQLF TRBJ2-1 TRBV28 TRBD2 NA
TGTGCCAGCTCACTAACAGGGGACTCCACTGAAGCTTTCTTT CASSLTGDSTEAFF TRBJ1-1 TRBV18 TRBD1 NA
TGTGCTAGTGGCGGGGCGCGGGTCATTGAGACCCAGTACTTC CASGGARVIETQYF TRBJ2-5 TRBV12-5 NA NA
TGTGCCAGCATCCTTCCCCGGCTAGCGAGTATCAATGAGCAGTTCTTC CASILPRLASINEQFF TRBJ2-1 TRBV5-5 NA NA
TGTGCCAGCCTACGAGGACTTTCCACAGATACGCAGTATTTT CASLRGLSTDTQYF TRBJ2-3 TRBV2 NA NA
TGCGCCAGCAGCTTTTCCCCTAGCGGGAGGACCCTAGTGCCCAATGAGCAGTTCTTC CASSFSPSGRTLVPNEQFF TRBJ2-1 TRBV5-1 TRBD2 NA
TGTGCCAGCAGGGGGTCCTCTGAAGCTTTCTTT CASRGSSEAFF TRBJ1-1 TRBV7-2 NA few
TGTGCCAGCAGCCCCCAGACAGGATTGGAGTCTGGGGCCAACGTCCTGACTTTC CASSPQTGLESGANVLTF TRBJ2-6 TRBV3-1 NA NA
TGTGCCAGCAGTAGGCAGCCTAAAAACACTGAAGCTTTCTTT CASSRQPKNTEAFF TRBJ1-1 TRBV5-6 NA NA
TGCAGTGCTAGAGTGGGGCGGCACACCGGGGAGCTGTTTTTT CSARVGRHTGELFF TRBJ2-2 TRBV20-1 NA NA
TGCGCCAGCAGCCCGTCTGGGGCAGCTGAGCAGTTCTTC CASSPSGAAEQFF TRBJ2-1 TRBV5-1 NA medium-sized
TGTGCCAGCAGGGATACAGGGGGAGGTGAGCAGTTCTTC CASRDTGGGEQFF TRBJ2-1 TRBV6-2/TRBV6-3 TRBD1 few
TGCGCCAGCAGCTTACAGGGACAGAACCTCTACGAGCAGTACTTC CASSLQGQNLYEQYF TRBJ2-7 TRBV5-1 TRBD1 NA
TGCGCCAGCAGTGAGCGTAGCGCCATCTCCTACGAGCAGTACTTC CASSERSAISYEQYF TRBJ2-7 TRBV10-2 NA NA
TGCAGCGTTTGGACTAGCGCGACCACAGATACGCAGTATTTT CSVWTSATTDTQYF TRBJ2-3 TRBV29-1 TRBD2 NA
TGTGCCAGCAGTTTATCCGGCAGTATTGGTAATCAGCCCCAGCATTTT CASSLSGSIGNQPQHF TRBJ1-5 TRBV27 NA few
TGTGCCAGCATATCCGGGAGAGGGAGCACAGATACGCAGTATTTT CASISGRGSTDTQYF TRBJ2-3 TRBV6-2/TRBV6-3 NA NA
TGTGCCAGCAGCTTAGTGGTACGGGGGGCAGGTCAGCCCCAGCATTTT CASSLVVRGAGQPQHF TRBJ1-5 TRBV7-2 NA NA